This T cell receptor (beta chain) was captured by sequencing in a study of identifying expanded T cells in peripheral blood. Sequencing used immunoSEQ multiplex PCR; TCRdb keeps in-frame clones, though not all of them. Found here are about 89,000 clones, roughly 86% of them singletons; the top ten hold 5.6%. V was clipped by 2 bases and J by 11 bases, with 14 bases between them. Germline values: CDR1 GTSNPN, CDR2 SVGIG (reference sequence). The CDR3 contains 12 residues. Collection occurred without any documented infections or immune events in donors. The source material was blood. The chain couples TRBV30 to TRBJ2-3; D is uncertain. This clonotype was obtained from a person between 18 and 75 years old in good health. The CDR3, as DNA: TGTGCCTGGAGTCCCCTCTACTCTGGGCAGTATTTT. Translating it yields CAWSPLYSGQYF.